This TCR beta chain comes out of a study of blood T cell repertoires in COVID-19. Overall study: Spain, Italy and the United States supplied samples that represented acute and convalescent COVID-19.

Under the authors' procedure: Reference gene primer amplification in the assay estimated nucleated cell counts. Profiled with immunoSEQ multiplex PCR; TCRdb holds only in-frame clones, not every one. The DNA gave D and trimming, while V, J and clone size come from that table. The table records about 460,000 clones, roughly nine tenths of them present only once. Participant-reported clinical history was the basis for cohort assignment. In germline, CDR1 is SGHVS, CDR2 FNYEAQ. This CDR3 spans 14 amino acids. Unmatched junction bases numbered 8, after V lost 5 bases and J lost 7 bases. V usage is TRBV7-6 and J usage is TRBJ2-5; 9 nucleotides line up with TRBD1. Sequenced sample: PBMCs or T cells enriched from blood (not recorded which). The clonotype originates from a woman aged 60 to 75 who had recovered from COVID-19. CDR3 residues: CASSPGTGGLTQYF. The CDR3 coding sequence is TGTGCCAGCAGCCCAGGCACAGGGGGCTTGACCCAGTACTTC.